This entry lists 19 T cell receptor beta chains sequenced from one sample in a study of long-term antiretroviral therapy in people with HIV. Sequencing relied on immunoSEQ assay v3.0, run at survey level. Libraries were prepared by immunoSEQ multiplex PCR; TCRdb keeps only in-frame clonotypes and omits some of them. Of around 24,000 clones listed, more than 65% were seen once; the top ten hold about 5.2%. The sample in question was unsorted PBMCs, obtained 0.5 years after starting antiretroviral therapy. The receptors stem from a woman between 40 and 55 years old with HIV.

This clone has a single count. V gene TRBV4-2 combines with J gene TRBJ2-7, with D perhaps being TRBD1 or TRBD2 (5 bases each). V was trimmed by 4 bases and J by 7 bases, leaving 26 bases between them. The CDR3 runs 17 residues. Germline V gene sequence: CDR1 LGHNA, CDR2 YNFKEQ. The CDR3 region has the DNA TGTGCCAGCAGCCTGGGCGAACCGGGACCCACAAATAGGGAGCAGTACTTC. It codes for CASSLGEPGPTNREQYF.

This clone has a handful of counts. This rearrangement joins TRBV9 to TRBJ2-5; D not certain. CDR1 is SGDLS, CDR2 YYNGEE, per germline. The CDR3 covers 13 residues. V lost 0 bases, J lost 1 base, and 4 bases lay in between. CDR3 loop: CASSVGIQETQYF. CDR3 nucleotide sequence: TGTGCCAGCAGCGTAGGTATCCAAGAGACCCAGTACTTC.

J is TRBJ2-7 and V is TRBV9; no reliable D call. CDR1 and CDR2 from the germline V gene are SGDLS and YYNGEE. The germline V and J ends were trimmed by 1 base and 3 bases, with 8 bases remaining between them. This CDR3 is 13 amino acids long. The CDR3 sequence is CASSVQTGYEQYF. As DNA, the CDR3 is TGTGCCAGCAGCGTACAGACCGGCTACGAGCAGTACTTC.

This clone appeared once. CDR3 amino acids: CASSVTSGVVNEQFF. The CDR3, as DNA: TGTGCCAGCAGCGTAACTAGCGGGGTTGTCAATGAGCAGTTCTTC. This chain links TRBV9 with TRBJ2-1; 10 nucleotides line up with TRBD2. CDR1 and CDR2 (germline): SGDLS, YYNGEE. J gave up 6 bases and V 1 base, and 4 bases lay outside the gene matches. The CDR3 has 15 amino acids.

The chain employs TRBV28 and TRBJ2-5; 9 positions match TRBD2. The CDR3 runs 17 residues. V was pared by 7 bases and J by 4 bases, with 16 bases of the junction left unmatched. Germline lookup yields CDR1 MDHEN and CDR2 SYDVKM. The CDR3 spells CASTPFSSSGVAETQYF. The DNA for the CDR3 is TGTGCCAGCACCCCTTTTTCCTCTAGCGGGGTCGCAGAGACCCAGTACTTC.

This clone was detected a few times. The chain joins TRBV27 to TRBJ1-5; perhaps TRBD1 as D (5 bases). CDR3 length: 17 amino acids. Trimming left V 7 bases short and J 7 bases short, with 26 bases between. Looked up from germline, CDR1 is MNHEY and CDR2 is SMNVEV (reference sequence). CDR3 sequence (DNA): TGTGCCAGCAACCCTAACCGGGATTTCGGGCGGGGGCAGCCCCAGCATTTT. Translating gives CASNPNRDFGRGQPQHF.

This chain's CDR3 is CASSIWTSNTGELFF. The CDR3 DNA reads TGTGCCAGTAGTATTTGGACTTCGAACACCGGGGAGCTGTTTTTT. The V and J genes are TRBV19 and TRBJ2-2, with D perhaps matching TRBD2 (5 bases). The CDR3 has 15 amino acids. Trimming removed 3 bases at V and 0 bases at J, with 8 bases between. The V gene's germline CDR1 is LNHDA and CDR2 SQIVND (reference sequence).

The chain combines TRBV7-9 with TRBJ1-4; 9 bases align to TRBD1. The CDR3 has 16 residues. Trimming at V came to 5 bases and at J to 6 bases, leaving 10 bases not matched to a gene. Germline V CDR1 and CDR2: SEHNR, FQNEAQ (reference sequence). CDR3 in DNA: TGTGCCAGCAGCCCAAAAACCGGGACAGGGTATGAAAAACTGTTTTTT. Protein: CASSPKTGTGYEKLFF.

The chain carries TRBV19 and TRBJ1-1; TRBD1 agrees at 9 bases. V lost 6 bases, J lost 7 bases, and 9 bases stayed unmatched. Germline V gene data show CDR1 as LNHDA and CDR2 as SQIVND (reference sequence). The CDR3 contains 14 residues. The DNA for the CDR3 is TGTGCCAGTAGACCCGGGACAGGGAAAGGTGAAGCTTTCTTT. Amino acid sequence: CASRPGTGKGEAFF.

The table lists this clone with a few counts. This chain links TRBV5-1 with TRBJ2-7, with 11 bases fitting TRBD2. The CDR3 spans 14 residues. V shed 4 bases, J shed 3 bases, and the junction held 3 bases outside the gene matches. CDR1 and CDR2 from the germline V gene are SGHRS and YFSETQ. The CDR3 DNA reads as TGCGCCAGCAGCCCTAGCGGGGGGATCTACGAGCAGTACTTC. This gives the protein CASSPSGGIYEQYF.

The V and J genes are TRBV6-4 and TRBJ1-2; 8 nucleotides align to TRBD1. Germline CDR1 is MRHNA and CDR2 is SNTAGT. This CDR3 has 19 amino acids. V was clipped by 3 bases and J by 3 bases; unmatched bases: 18. The CDR3 spells CASSEERGQGMARYYGYTF. The CDR3 DNA is TGTGCCAGCAGTGAAGAACGCGGACAGGGAATGGCCCGCTACTATGGCTACACCTTC.

The CDR3 region has the DNA TGTGCCAGCAGTTTGGGCTCGAGCGGGGGGGCCTACGAGCAGTACTTC. It yields the protein CASSLGSSGGAYEQYF. V is TRBV28 and J is TRBJ2-7, with 10 bases matching TRBD2. This CDR3 comprises 16 residues. The germline V gene encodes CDR1 MDHEN and CDR2 SYDVKM. J was trimmed by 2 bases and V by 3 bases; bases with no gene match: 7.

This clone was seen once. This chain joins TRBV28 and TRBJ1-1, with a possible D match to TRBD1 (5 bases). Germline values: CDR1 MDHEN, CDR2 SYDVKM. Trimming removed 7 bases from V and 0 bases from J, with 15 bases in between. This CDR3 spans 15 amino acids. CDR3 bases: TGTGCCAGCACCTTGATCCAGGGTGTGAACACTGAAGCTTTCTTT. Translated, it gives CASTLIQGVNTEAFF.

The rearrangement joins TRBV4-3 to TRBJ1-1; unclear D gene. The V gene's germline CDR1 is LGHNA and CDR2 YSLEER. The V and J ends lost 0 bases and 1 base respectively, with 9 bases between them. The CDR3 has 15 residues. The CDR3 DNA is TGCGCCAGCAGCCAAGATTTACCCCCGAACACTGAAGCTTTCTTT. Protein: CASSQDLPPNTEAFF.

The rearrangement uses TRBV7-3 and TRBJ2-2, with D unresolved. V dropped 5 bases and J dropped 7 bases, with 14 bases sitting between them. CDR3 size: 14 residues. Per the germline V gene, CDR1 is SGHTA and CDR2 is FQGTGA. DNA for the CDR3: TGTGCCAGCAGCCCAACCGACCTCGACGGGGAGCTGTTTTTT. Translation: CASSPTDLDGELFF.

This clone was observed a handful of times. The V gene is TRBV18, the J gene TRBJ1-6; D might be TRBD1 (6 bases). The CDR3 runs to 15 residues. Trimming left V 2 bases short and J 6 bases short, with 11 bases between. The germline CDR1 and CDR2 sequences are KGHSH and LQKENI. The CDR3, as DNA: TGTGCCAGCTCACCAAGGGGGGAAGGTAATTCACCCCTCCACTTT. Translation: CASSPRGEGNSPLHF.

The V gene is TRBV11-2, the J gene TRBJ2-4; D tentatively reads TRBD1 or TRBD2 (5 bases each). The CDR3 extends over 14 amino acids. V gave up 5 bases and J gave up 6 bases, with 14 bases separating them. Germline values: CDR1 SGHAT, CDR2 FQNNGV. CDR3 coding DNA: TGTGCCAGCAGCGTACCGGGGCTCCGAAACATTCAGTACTTC. It codes for CASSVPGLRNIQYF.

V gene TRBV4-1 combines with J gene TRBJ1-1; 7 bases agree with TRBD1. CDR1 is MGHRA, CDR2 YSYEKL, per germline. There are 16 residues in the CDR3. Trimming removed 3 bases from V and 4 bases from J; junction bases left unmatched: 11. The CDR3 region has the DNA TGCGCCAGCAGCCAGGATAAAAGACAGGGCGGCACTGAAGCTTTCTTT. Its translation: CASSQDKRQGGTEAFF.

The chain couples TRBV7-2 to TRBJ2-7, with 8 nucleotides matching TRBD1. The CDR3 has 14 amino acids. V was pared by 3 bases and J by 4 bases, with 5 bases of the junction left unmatched. CDR1 SGHTA and CDR2 FQGNSA come from the germline V gene. Here the CDR3 reads CASSLGQGAYEQYF. CDR3 DNA: TGTGCCAGCAGCTTGGGCCAGGGGGCGTACGAGCAGTACTTC.